Each of the 10 T cell receptor beta chains below was sequenced from the same sample in a study of blood T cell repertoires in COVID-19 (dated by TCRdb to between 2020 and 2021). The method behind the library was the immunoSEQ multiplex PCR assay. TCRdb took this table from immuneACCESS and kept in-frame rearrangements with V and J called. Such tables lack part of the clones; where checked against another copy, unresolved V genes explain under half of the gap, and the rest is unexplained. Present in this sample are about 70,000 clones, roughly 74% of which were seen just once. The ten largest clones capture roughly a sixth of the sample. Material: peripheral blood. These receptor sequences come from a human donor in a cohort sampled during active COVID-19.

This chain joins TRBV28 and TRBJ1-3; no clear D. Germline V gives CDR1 MDHEN, CDR2 SYDVKM. Trimming took 7 bases from V and 0 from J, leaving 22 bases between them. The CDR3 sequence is 18 residues long. In nucleotides, the CDR3 is TGTGCCAGCACCGACTCTTCTTCGAGTCGTGTCTCTGGAAACACCATATATTTT. Protein product: CASTDSSSSRVSGNTIYF.

This clone showed up just once. The chain has TRBV6-1 and TRBJ1-6, with D possibly being TRBD1 (6 bases). This CDR3 has 16 residues. Germline CDR1 reads MNHNS; CDR2 reads SASEGT. Trimming shortened V by 1 base and J by 5 bases, and 12 bases separated the two germline ends. CDR3 region: CASSEERTEHNSPLHF. The CDR3 region has the DNA TGTGCCAGCAGTGAAGAAAGGACAGAACATAATTCACCCCTCCACTTT.

Comments on this clone: Other nucleotide sequences in the sample specify the same CDR3. The chain employs TRBV19 and TRBJ2-6; maybe TRBD1 (6 bases). This CDR3 comprises 15 residues. Trimming pared 6 bases from V and 4 bases from J, leaving 13 bases between. Germline V gene data show CDR1 as LNHDA and CDR2 as SQIVND (reference sequence). CDR3 loop: CASRRQVYGANVLTF. The CDR3 region has the DNA TGTGCCAGTAGGCGACAGGTTTACGGGGCCAACGTCCTGACTTTC.

The J gene is TRBJ1-1, the V gene TRBV4-1; D uncertain. The ends were cut back, 0 bases at V and 11 bases at J, with 13 bases in the middle. CDR3 length: 13 residues. Per the germline V gene, CDR1 is MGHRA and CDR2 is YSYEKL. CDR3 nucleotide sequence: TGCGCCAGCAGCCAAGAGGTGGTGGGCCCGGCTTTCTTT. It yields the protein CASSQEVVGPAFF.

J is TRBJ1-1 and V is TRBV7-9; TRBD1 might be the D (6 bases). V lost 1 base and J 2 bases, leaving 11 bases between the germline ends. Germline CDR1 reads SEHNR; CDR2 reads FQNEAQ (reference sequence). This CDR3 has 15 amino acids. The CDR3, as DNA: TGTGCCAGCAGCTTAGGAGGGGGGGTTAACACTGAAGCTTTCTTT. Translation: CASSLGGGVNTEAFF. Combining the CDR3 with reference TRBV7-9 and TRBJ1-1 gives the whole variable domain DTGVSQNPRHKITKRGQNVTFRCDPISEHNRLYWYRQTLGQGPEFLTYFQNEAQLEKSRLLSDRFSAERPKGSFSTLEIQRTEQGDSAMYLCASSLGGGVNTEAFFGQGTRLTVV.

V gene TRBV15 combines with J gene TRBJ2-7; TRBD2 aligns across 9 bases. The V and J ends lost 1 base and 3 bases, in that order; junction bases with no gene match: 4. CDR1 LNHNV and CDR2 YYDKDF come from the germline V gene (reference sequence). This CDR3 contains 15 residues. The CDR3 nucleotides read TGTGCCACCAGCAGAGTGACTAGCGGATTCTACGAGCAGTACTTC. Encoded protein: CATSRVTSGFYEQYF.

V usage is TRBV28 and J usage is TRBJ1-2; perhaps TRBD1 as D (6 bases). Germline CDR1 reads MDHEN; CDR2 reads SYDVKM. This CDR3 comprises 15 residues. V lost 5 bases to trimming and J lost 4 bases, with 17 bases between them. The chain's CDR3 is CASSPSGGDIYGYTF. CDR3 bases: TGTGCCAGCAGTCCCAGTGGGGGGGACATCTATGGCTACACCTTC.

The chain recombines TRBV10-3 with TRBJ2-7, with TRBD1 as a possible D gene (5 bases). Germline V gene lookup returns CDR1 ENHRY and CDR2 SYGVKD. V lost 0 bases and J lost 3, with 6 bases in between. The CDR3 sequence is 13 residues long. CDR3 residues: CAISESTDYEQYF. The CDR3 coding sequence is TGTGCCATCAGTGAGTCGACAGACTACGAGCAGTACTTC.

As to this clone: The junction departs from the called germline gene at one end, perhaps through a read error. The chain has TRBV5-1 and TRBJ2-7; no firm D call. The germline gives CDR1 SGHRS, CDR2 YFSETQ. CDR3 length: 13 residues. The CDR3 loop reads CASSLVGSEERYF. CDR3 nucleotide sequence: TGCGCCAGCAGCTTGGTGGGTTCCGAGGAGCGGTACTTC.

The chain has TRBV5-1 and TRBJ2-7; 9 bases are shared with TRBD2. Germline CDR1 and CDR2: SGHRS and YFSETQ. The CDR3 consists of 17 residues. V dropped 0 bases and J dropped 6; count of bases not matched to a gene: 13. The CDR3: CASSLAGLAGTPSEQYF. CDR3 sequence (DNA): TGCGCCAGCAGCTTGGCCGGGCTAGCGGGGACCCCCTCCGAGCAGTACTTC.